Listed here are 27 T cell receptor beta chains from one sample, sequenced in a study of technical replicates of blood from several donors. Repertoires were generated with immunoSEQ multiplex PCR, while TCRdb's copy carries only in-frame clones and drops some. The table has tens of thousands of clones, more than 85% seen once. The sample was T cells isolated from PBMCs. The receptors were sampled from a human donor in good health.

This clone is a singleton in its sample. The chain recombines TRBV4-1 with TRBJ2-7; no clear D gene. CDR1 is MGHRA, CDR2 YSYEKL, per germline. The CDR3 is 13 amino acids. Trimming took 1 base from V and 2 from J, leaving 6 bases between them. CDR3: CASSQGRTYEQYF. CDR3 bases: TGCGCCAGCAGCCAAGGCAGGACCTACGAGCAGTACTTC.

This chain uses TRBV18 with TRBJ2-3, with D maybe TRBD1 (5 bases). Germline V CDR1 and CDR2: KGHSH, LQKENI. V was pared by 2 bases and J by 2 bases, with 20 bases between. The CDR3 contains 18 residues. The CDR3 spells CASSPDLGTGSFTDTQYF. CDR3 coding DNA: TGTGCCAGCTCACCAGACTTAGGAACAGGCTCGTTCACAGATACGCAGTATTTT.

Here the CDR3 reads CASSSLAGGVDTQYF. CDR3 in DNA: TGCGCCAGCAGCTCCCTAGCGGGAGGGGTAGATACGCAGTATTTT. The chain carries TRBV5-1 and TRBJ2-3, with 12 bases aligning to TRBD2. V shed 3 bases, J shed 5 bases, and the junction held 4 bases outside the gene matches. This CDR3 contains 15 residues. Germline V lookup: CDR1 SGHRS, CDR2 YFSETQ.

The V gene is TRBV5-5, the J gene TRBJ1-2; 7 nucleotides match TRBD1. Trimming removed 4 bases from V and 4 bases from J; junction bases left unmatched: 7. The germline V gene encodes CDR1 SGHKS and CDR2 YYEKEE (reference sequence). The CDR3 has 14 amino acids. The CDR3 spells CASSAGTDLYGYTF. The CDR3 DNA follows: TGTGCCAGCAGCGCTGGGACAGACCTCTATGGCTACACCTTC.

V and J are TRBV4-1 and TRBJ2-7, with a possible D match to TRBD1 (6 bases). CDR1 is MGHRA and CDR2 is YSYEKL in the germline V gene. Deletions cut 5 bases from V and 2 bases from J, with 16 bases between. This CDR3 region has 15 residues. The CDR3 sequence is CASSERQANAYEQYF. In nucleotides, the CDR3 is TGCGCCAGCAGCGAGCGACAGGCGAATGCCTACGAGCAGTACTTC.

This chain connects TRBV27 to TRBJ1-4; the D gene is possibly TRBD1 (6 bases). Germline CDR1 and CDR2: MNHEY and SMNVEV (reference sequence). V was cut by 1 base and J by 8 bases, with 11 bases left in between. The CDR3 totals 14 residues. The CDR3 region is CASSLFTRGEKLFF. The CDR3 DNA sequence: TGTGCCAGCAGTTTATTTACGAGGGGGGAAAAACTGTTTTTT.

This sequence joins TRBV5-1 and TRBJ2-3; 10 nucleotides line up with TRBD1. V trimming: 6 bases; J trimming: 3 bases; junction bases outside the gene matches: 7. From germline, CDR1 is SGHRS and CDR2 YFSETQ. The CDR3 spans 15 residues. The CDR3 sequence: CASTRSGQGTDTQYF. The CDR3 region has the DNA TGCGCCAGCACCCGGTCGGGACAGGGGACAGATACGCAGTATTTT. The full variable domain, in which reference TRBV5-1 and TRBJ2-3 provide the parts outside the CDR3, is KAGVTQTPRYLIKTRGQQVTLSCSPISGHRSVSWYQQTPGQGLQFLFEYFSETQRNKGNFPGRFSGRQFSNSRSEMNVSTLELGDSALYLCASTRSGQGTDTQYFGPGTRLTVL.

The CDR3 nucleotides are TGTGCCTGGGAGGCCCGAGGGCGGAACCAAGAGACCCAGTACTTC. It codes for CAWEARGRNQETQYF. This sequence joins TRBV30 and TRBJ2-5; D possibly corresponds to TRBD2 (5 bases). The germline gives CDR1 GTSNPN, CDR2 SVGIG (reference sequence). V shed 5 bases and J shed 0 bases, with 16 bases lying between them. This CDR3 spans 15 amino acids.

The gene calls are TRBV5-1 and TRBJ2-7; D may be TRBD2 (6 bases). CDR1 SGHRS and CDR2 YFSETQ come from the germline V gene. This CDR3 is built from 15 residues. Between the trimmed V and J ends, which lost 0 bases and 3 bases, there was a span of 13 bases. The CDR3 sequence is CASSLVGTVLYEQYF. CDR3 in DNA: TGCGCCAGCAGCTTGGTCGGGACTGTGCTCTACGAGCAGTACTTC.

The V and J genes are TRBV19 and TRBJ1-1; the D is unclear. The CDR3 consists of 15 residues. Trimming cost V 5 bases and J 1 base, with 14 bases left between them. Germline values: CDR1 LNHDA, CDR2 SQIVND (reference sequence). CDR3 loop: CASSFETGWNTEAFF. In nucleotides, the CDR3 is TGTGCCAGTAGTTTTGAAACCGGTTGGAACACTGAAGCTTTCTTT.

This clone was seen only once. V is TRBV14 and J is TRBJ2-5, with a weak D call TRBD2 (6 bases). The CDR3 is 14 residues long. V was clipped by 1 base and J by 5 bases, with 11 bases between them. Per the germline V gene, CDR1 is SGHDN and CDR2 is FVKESK. CDR3 amino acids: CASSQVGGWETQYF. CDR3 in DNA: TGTGCCAGCAGCCAAGTAGGAGGGTGGGAGACCCAGTACTTC.

V usage is TRBV6-1 and J usage is TRBJ1-1, with no clear D. The germline V and J ends were trimmed by 7 bases and 0 bases, with 12 bases remaining between them. Germline loops: CDR1 MNHNS, CDR2 SASEGT. The CDR3 runs to 14 residues. CDR3 sequence (DNA): TGTGCCAGCACCCCTCCCCCTTTGAACACTGAAGCTTTCTTT. This codes for CASTPPPLNTEAFF.

The chain recombines TRBV25-1 with TRBJ1-1, with a weak D call TRBD1 (5 bases). V lost 10 bases and J lost 7, with 16 bases in between. The CDR3 extends over 12 amino acids. The V gene's germline CDR1 is MGHDK and CDR2 SYGVNS. CDR3 DNA: TGTGCCACTCCGAGGCAGGGCCGTGAAGCTTTCTTT. Translation gives CATPRQGREAFF.

The J gene is TRBJ1-2, the V gene TRBV11-3; possibly TRBD1 for D (6 bases). V was trimmed by 5 bases and J by 0 bases, leaving 13 bases between them. Germline CDR1 and CDR2: SGHNT and YENEEA. The CDR3 length is 15 residues. The CDR3 sequence: CASSPRTASNYGYTF. The CDR3 DNA follows: TGTGCCAGCAGCCCCAGGACAGCTTCTAACTATGGCTACACCTTC.

The chain carries TRBV7-8 and TRBJ2-1; 8 bases map to TRBD2. V lost 1 base, J lost 9 bases, and 2 bases stayed unmatched. Germline values: CDR1 SGHVS, CDR2 FQNEAQ. This CDR3 contains 13 residues. DNA of the CDR3: TGTGCCAGCAGCTTAGGCGGGAGGACTGAGCAGTTCTTC. Protein: CASSLGGRTEQFF.

The V and J genes are TRBV5-5 and TRBJ2-1, with D unresolved. The CDR3 is made up of 14 amino acids. CDR1 and CDR2 (germline): SGHKS, YYEKEE (reference sequence). V gave up 1 base and J gave up 9 bases, with 14 bases separating them. The CDR3 here is CASSLLTTGSEQFF. In nucleotides, the CDR3 is TGTGCCAGCAGCTTGTTGACGACGGGTAGTGAGCAGTTCTTC. Full variable domain (remainder filled in from reference TRBV5-5 and TRBJ2-1): DAGVTQSPTHLIKTRGQQVTLRCSPISGHKSVSWYQQVLGQGPQFIFQYYEKEERGRGNFPDRFSARQFPNYSSELNVNALLLGDSALYLCASSLLTTGSEQFFGPGTRLTVL.

The V call is TRBV25-1, the J call TRBJ1-1; tentatively, D is TRBD1 (5 bases). CDR3 size: 13 residues. The germline V gene has CDR1 MGHDK and CDR2 SYGVNS. V was trimmed by 1 base and J by 5 bases, leaving 8 bases between them. The CDR3 region is CASSELGVTEAFF. The CDR3 nucleotides are TGTGCCAGCAGTGAATTAGGGGTGACTGAAGCTTTCTTT. Based on the CDR3 plus reference TRBV25-1 and TRBJ1-1, the full variable domain is EADIYQTPRYLVIGTGKKITLECSQTMGHDKMYWYQQDPGMELHLIHYSYGVNSTEKGDLSSESTVSRIRTEHFPLTLESARPSHTSQYLCASSELGVTEAFFGQGTRLTVV.

This chain links TRBV5-1 with TRBJ2-2; tentatively, D is TRBD2 (5 bases). Trimming stripped 6 bases from V and 3 bases from J, with 12 bases between. The CDR3 totals 14 residues. Germline V gene sequence: CDR1 SGHRS, CDR2 YFSETQ. The CDR3 loop is CASMERVDTGELFF. CDR3 in DNA: TGCGCCAGCATGGAGAGGGTCGACACCGGGGAGCTGTTTTTT.

V is TRBV4-1 and J is TRBJ2-2, with D maybe TRBD2 (5 bases). Trimming removed 2 bases at V and 2 bases at J, with 6 bases between. Per germline, CDR1 MGHRA and CDR2 YSYEKL. The CDR3 is 14 amino acids. The DNA of the CDR3 is TGCGCCAGCAGCCAACGACTAAACACCGGGGAGCTGTTTTTT. Translation: CASSQRLNTGELFF.

V gene TRBV2 combines with J gene TRBJ2-1; tentatively, D is TRBD2 (5 bases). Germline V gene lookup returns CDR1 SNHLY and CDR2 FYNNEI. The CDR3 has 15 residues. V was pared by 5 bases and J by 7 bases, with 18 bases between. The CDR3 nucleotides are TGTGCCAGCAGTTTGGCTAGCTTGATGGGGAATGAGCAGTTCTTC. It yields the protein CASSLASLMGNEQFF.

The chain recombines TRBV5-1 with TRBJ2-7, with a possible D match to TRBD2 (5 bases). V was pared by 1 base and J by 3 bases, with 8 bases between. This CDR3 contains 13 residues. Germline lookup yields CDR1 SGHRS and CDR2 YFSETQ. The CDR3 sequence: CASSLNSDYEQYF. In DNA form, the CDR3 reads TGCGCCAGCAGCTTGAATAGCGACTACGAGCAGTACTTC.

V is TRBV5-1 and J is TRBJ1-2; TRBD1 matches 7 bases. The CDR3 runs 14 residues. The germline V gene has CDR1 SGHRS and CDR2 YFSETQ. V lost 5 bases and J lost 3; bases outside the gene matches: 7. In DNA, the CDR3 is TGCGCCAGCAGGGTTACAGGGGTAGACTATGGCTACACCTTC. Its protein is CASRVTGVDYGYTF.

J is TRBJ2-2 and V is TRBV7-2; D gene ambiguous. The CDR3 is 12 residues long. V gave up 10 bases and J gave up 0 bases, with 6 bases separating them. Looked up from germline, CDR1 is SGHTA and CDR2 is FQGNSA. In DNA, the CDR3 is TGTGCCACTCTAGCGAACACCGGGGAGCTGTTTTTT. Protein product: CATLANTGELFF. Using reference TRBV7-2 and TRBJ2-2 for the parts outside the CDR3, the full variable domain is GAGVSQSPSNKVTEKGKDVELRCDPISGHTALYWYRQSLGQGLEFLIYFQGNSAPDKSGLPSDRFSAERTGGSVSTLTIQRTQQEDSAVYLCATLANTGELFFGEGSRLTVL.

The chain couples TRBV5-6 to TRBJ1-5; 9 nucleotides match TRBD1. After removal of 4 bases from V and 4 bases from J, the junction contained 6 bases not matched to a gene. The CDR3 is 15 amino acids. Germline CDR1 is SGHDT and CDR2 is YYEEEE. The CDR3 DNA is TGTGCCAGCAGCCAAACGGGACAGGGAAATCAGCCCCAGCATTTT. Encoded protein: CASSQTGQGNQPQHF.

V usage is TRBV19 and J usage is TRBJ1-5, with TRBD1 as a possible D gene (5 bases). The CDR3 runs 19 residues. V lost 4 bases and J lost 1, with 23 bases in between. The germline V gene has CDR1 LNHDA and CDR2 SQIVND (reference sequence). This CDR3 is CASSTQRGLRDLSNQPQHF. The CDR3, as DNA: TGTGCCAGTAGTACCCAAAGGGGACTCCGGGACCTCAGCAATCAGCCCCAGCATTTT. Looking up the rest from reference TRBV19 and TRBJ1-5 gives the full variable domain: DGGITQSPKYLFRKEGQNVTLSCEQNLNHDAMYWYRQDPGQGLRLIYYSQIVNDFQKGDIAEGYSVSREKKESFPLTVTSAQKNPTAFYLCASSTQRGLRDLSNQPQHFGDGTRLSIL.

The chain carries TRBV5-6 and TRBJ2-3, with 9 bases lining up with TRBD1. In germline, CDR1 is SGHDT, CDR2 YYEEEE. V gave up 3 bases and J gave up 3 bases; unmatched junction bases: 8. The CDR3 has 16 residues. The CDR3 coding sequence is TGTGCCAGCAGCTCCGATGGGGGACAGGGTACAGATACGCAGTATTTT. Protein product: CASSSDGGQGTDTQYF.

This chain links TRBV15 with TRBJ1-2, with D unresolved. The length of the CDR3 is 15 residues. Germline assignment: CDR1 LNHNV and CDR2 YYDKDF (reference sequence). V was trimmed by 0 bases and J by 0 bases, leaving 8 bases between them. CDR3 amino acids: CATSRDRNTNYGYTF. Written as DNA, the CDR3 is TGTGCCACCAGCAGAGATCGTAACACTAACTATGGCTACACCTTC.